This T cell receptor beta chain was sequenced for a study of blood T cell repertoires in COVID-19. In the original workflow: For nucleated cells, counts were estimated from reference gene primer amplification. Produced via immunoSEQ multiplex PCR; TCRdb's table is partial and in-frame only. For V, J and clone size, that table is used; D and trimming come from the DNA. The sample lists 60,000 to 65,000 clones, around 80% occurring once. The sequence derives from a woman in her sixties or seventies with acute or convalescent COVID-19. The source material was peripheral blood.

The CDR3 here is CASSPTGVPRVNTEAFF. CDR3 sequence (DNA): TGTGCCAGCTCACCAACAGGGGTTCCGAGGGTGAACACTGAAGCTTTCTTT. The rearrangement links TRBV18 to TRBJ1-1, with TRBD1 identical over 7 bases. Looked up from germline, CDR1 is KGHSH and CDR2 is LQKENI. The CDR3 runs to 17 residues. V dropped 2 bases and J dropped 0; count of bases not matched to a gene: 9.